A single sample is the source of the 15 T cell receptor beta chains below, sequenced in a study of cytomegalovirus exposure and HLA in healthy donors. PCR used 60 Vbeta primers and 13 Jbeta primers. The repertoire was sequenced with immunoSEQ multiplex PCR; TCRdb's copy has only in-frame clones and lacks some. The sample lists roughly 150,000 clones; 75% to 90% were seen once. The sequenced material came from PBMCs. Receptors originate from a woman in her late teens or twenties in good health and CMV-seronegative.

This chain connects TRBV6-6 to TRBJ2-7, with 8 positions matching TRBD1. The V segment lost 6 bases and the J segment 4 bases; nucleotides outside the gene matches: 14. This CDR3 spans 16 amino acids. Germline V CDR1 and CDR2: MNHNY, SVGAGI (reference sequence). CDR3 nucleotides: TGTGCCAGCAGCCTGACATCGACAGGGGCCGAGTACGAGCAGTACTTC. It encodes CASSLTSTGAEYEQYF.

V and J are TRBV5-1 and TRBJ1-2; 7 bases are shared with TRBD1. The CDR3 spans 17 residues. Losses at the gene ends were 2 bases for V and 4 bases for J; bases not matched to a gene: 14. Germline V lookup: CDR1 SGHRS, CDR2 YFSETQ. DNA of the CDR3: TGCGCCAGCAGCTTATCCCCCACAGGGGTCAATCGCTATGGCTACACCTTC. Its translation: CASSLSPTGVNRYGYTF.

The CDR3 nucleotides are TGTGCCAGCAGCAATATCGGACAGGGGAACTATGGCTACACCTTC. It codes for CASSNIGQGNYGYTF. The chain joins TRBV21-1 to TRBJ1-2; the D segment call TRBD1 is taken from the table without a DNA check. TRBV21-1 is deemed a pseudogene. The CDR3 spans 15 residues.

The rearrangement joins TRBV6-1 to TRBJ2-3, with unresolved D. V lost 4 bases to trimming and J lost 0 bases, with 8 bases between them. The CDR3 sequence is 14 residues long. Germline loops: CDR1 MNHNS, CDR2 SASEGT. The CDR3 protein is CASSGWQSTDTQYF. In DNA form, the CDR3 reads TGTGCCAGCAGTGGGTGGCAGAGCACAGATACGCAGTATTTT.

V is TRBV18 and J is TRBJ1-4; D gene ambiguous. CDR1 is KGHSH, CDR2 LQKENI, per germline. The CDR3 runs 14 residues. Trimming cost V 0 bases and J 7 bases, with 9 bases left between them. The CDR3 region is CASSPPGGGEKLFF. The CDR3 bases are TGTGCCAGCTCACCACCTGGAGGAGGTGAAAAACTGTTTTTT.

The chain couples TRBV5-6 to TRBJ1-2, with D perhaps matching TRBD1 (6 bases). CDR3 length: 14 residues. CDR1 and CDR2 from the germline V gene are SGHDT and YYEEEE. The V end was cut by 2 bases, the J end by 5 bases, with 13 bases between. The CDR3 DNA follows: TGTGCCAGCAGCTTCCAGGGGTACTCTTATGGCTACACCTTC. It translates to CASSFQGYSYGYTF.

The V and J genes are TRBV9 and TRBJ1-2; D ambiguous. The V gene lost 5 bases and the J gene lost 6 bases, with 14 bases spanning the gap. This CDR3 spans 13 amino acids. The germline V gene encodes CDR1 SGDLS and CDR2 YYNGEE. This chain's CDR3 is CASRPPNGDGYTF. The DNA for the CDR3 is TGTGCCAGCAGGCCCCCAAACGGGGATGGCTACACCTTC.

This clone was detected a few times. This chain joins TRBV19 and TRBJ1-3; TRBD1 matches at 8 bases. CDR1 and CDR2 (germline): LNHDA, SQIVND (reference sequence). The CDR3 runs 15 residues. Losses at the gene ends were 6 bases for V and 4 bases for J; bases not matched to a gene: 8. In nucleotides, the CDR3 is TGTGCCAGTAGAAATCAGGGGGCGCCGGGAAACACCATATATTTT. It translates to CASRNQGAPGNTIYF.

V gene TRBV6-1 combines with J gene TRBJ1-5, with a possible D match to TRBD1 (5 bases). Per germline, CDR1 MNHNS and CDR2 SASEGT. The V gene lost 6 bases and the J gene lost 3 bases, with 15 bases spanning the gap. The CDR3 covers 15 residues. The CDR3 DNA reads as TGTGCCAGCAGCCCCCAAGGGGCTCCCAATCAGCCCCAGCATTTT. Residues: CASSPQGAPNQPQHF.

The chain uses TRBV5-8 and TRBJ1-6; D gene ambiguous. The V end lost 0 bases, the J end lost 1 base, and 8 bases lay between the germline ends. CDR1 and CDR2 (germline): SGHTS, YDEGEE. The CDR3 is made up of 16 amino acids. The CDR3 sequence is CASSLAGDSYNSPLHF. The CDR3, as DNA: TGTGCCAGCAGCTTGGCCGGGGATTCCTATAATTCACCCCTCCACTTT.

This chain links TRBV6-5 with TRBJ2-1, with D unclear. The germline CDR1 and CDR2 sequences are MNHEY and SVGAGI. Trimming pared 2 bases from V and 2 bases from J, leaving 10 bases between. The CDR3 has 15 residues. The CDR3 nucleotides are TGTGCCAGCAGTTACGGCCTCCTCGCCTACAATGAGCAGTTCTTC. Translating gives CASSYGLLAYNEQFF.

The V call is TRBV29-1, the J call TRBJ2-1; D may be TRBD1 (6 bases). This CDR3 contains 18 residues. Germline assignment: CDR1 SQVTM and CDR2 ANQGSEA. V was clipped by 6 bases and J by 6 bases, with 30 bases between them. CDR3 loop: CSVQPGTSYGQESNEQFF. CDR3 nucleotide sequence: TGCAGCGTCCAACCCGGGACATCGTACGGACAAGAGTCCAATGAGCAGTTCTTC.

V gene TRBV7-9 combines with J gene TRBJ2-3, with 8 bases that match TRBD1. J lost 4 bases, V lost 4 bases, and 7 bases had no gene match. This CDR3 contains 15 residues. CDR1 and CDR2 from the germline V gene are SEHNR and FQNEAQ (reference sequence). This chain's CDR3 is CASSSDRVWADTQYF. The CDR3 DNA is TGTGCCAGCAGCTCGGACAGGGTTTGGGCAGATACGCAGTATTTT. The full variable domain, rest sourced from reference TRBV7-9 and TRBJ2-3, is DTGVSQNPRHKITKRGQNVTFRCDPISEHNRLYWYRQTLGQGPEFLTYFQNEAQLEKSRLLSDRFSAERPKGSFSTLEIQRTEQGDSAMYLCASSSDRVWADTQYFGPGTRLTVL.

This chain connects TRBV6-5 to TRBJ1-6, with a possible D match to TRBD1 (6 bases). The CDR3 loop spans 15 amino acids. Germline values: CDR1 MNHEY, CDR2 SVGAGI. The V and J ends lost 7 bases and 8 bases respectively, with 18 bases between them. In DNA, the CDR3 is TGTGCCAGCACTCTAACAGGGTCCCTTTATTCACCCCTCCACTTT. Residues: CASTLTGSLYSPLHF.

V usage is TRBV19 and J usage is TRBJ2-1, with 15 bases that match TRBD2. The CDR3 extends over 16 amino acids. Trimming took 6 bases from V and 5 from J; bases not matched to a gene: 5. Germline CDR1 is LNHDA and CDR2 is SQIVND (reference sequence). DNA of the CDR3: TGTGCCAGTAGCCGGACTAGCGGGGGGGTTGACAATGAGCAGTTCTTC. Translation: CASSRTSGGVDNEQFF.